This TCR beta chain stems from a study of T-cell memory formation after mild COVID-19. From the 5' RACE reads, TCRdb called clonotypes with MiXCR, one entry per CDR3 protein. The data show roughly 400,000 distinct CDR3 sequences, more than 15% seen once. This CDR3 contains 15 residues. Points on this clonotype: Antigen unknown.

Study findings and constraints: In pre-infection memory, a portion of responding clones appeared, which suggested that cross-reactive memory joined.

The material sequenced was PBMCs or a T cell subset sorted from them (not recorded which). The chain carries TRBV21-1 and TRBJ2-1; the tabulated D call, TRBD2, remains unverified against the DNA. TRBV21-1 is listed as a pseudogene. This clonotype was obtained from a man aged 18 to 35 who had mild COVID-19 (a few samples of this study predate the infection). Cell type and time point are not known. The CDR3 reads CASSKGLQGGDEQFF. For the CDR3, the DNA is TGTGCCAGCAGCAAAGGGCTGCAGGGAGGTGATGAGCAGTTCTTC.